The rows below give T cell receptor beta chains drawn from one sample of a study of beta chain features in type 1 diabetes. This table comes from immunoSEQ multiplex PCR, and its TCRdb copy is limited to in-frame clones, with some not included. This table holds hundreds of thousands of clones, about 14% found once. The sample taken for sequencing was naive CD4+ T cells from blood. The source is a man aged 18 to 30 with type 1 diabetes. CDR3s leave out the opening cysteine and the closing phenylalanine or tryptophan. Fields, in order: V gene, CDR3 length, CDR3 protein.

>TRBV6-1|10
ASTFSNQPQH
>TRBV4-2|14
ASSQDPGNKAYEQY
>TRBV6-5|13
ASSYSFAGGNEQF
>TRBV4-2|12
ASSSRGSGYEQF
>TRBV7-9|12
ASSYAGTGREQY
>TRBV6-5|13
ASRIWTGLDTEAF
>TRBV9|11
ASSEGGEETQY
>TRBV29-1|14
SVEPGGTGGFVGYT
>TRBV9|13
ASSGPSGTAYEQY
>TRBV28|14
ASSSPENLGFPPLH
>TRBV9|13
ASSVVATGTGELF
>TRBV29-1|10
SGDRDNTEAF
>TRBV4-2|15
ASSQSVGRAYQETQY
>TRBV5-6|13
ASSLDPTGGESYT